A selection of T cell receptor beta chains follows, all from one sample in a study of PD-1 blockade in classical Hodgkin lymphoma. This table comes from immunoSEQ multiplex PCR, and its TCRdb copy is limited to in-frame clones, with some not included. The table shows about 98,000 clones, with roughly 89% occurring only once. Sequencing used peripheral blood mononuclear cells (PBMCs), obtained at baseline. The receptors originated from a human donor with classical Hodgkin lymphoma. The CDR3 runs from the conserved cysteine through the conserved F or W. D genes are given only for firm matches. Clone size is stated in some rows and not others, as once, few, many or a class when expanded.

d_gene: -; abundance: -; v_gene: TRBV27; j_gene: TRBJ1-2; CDR3aa: CASRKSGETNYGYTF; CDR3nt: TGTGCCAGCAGGAAATCGGGAGAAACTAACTATGGCTACACCTTC
d_gene: -; abundance: -; v_gene: TRBV19; j_gene: TRBJ1-5; CDR3aa: CASSIAGPGNQPQHF; CDR3nt: TGTGCCAGTAGTATAGCAGGCCCCGGCAATCAGCCCCAGCATTTT
d_gene: -; abundance: -; v_gene: TRBV25-1; j_gene: TRBJ1-2; CDR3aa: CASSDRPGGYTF; CDR3nt: TGTGCCAGCAGTGACCGACCGGGGGGCTACACCTTC
d_gene: -; abundance: -; v_gene: TRBV27; j_gene: TRBJ1-1; CDR3aa: CASSLVGNTEAFF; CDR3nt: TGTGCCAGCAGTCTGGTGGGGAACACTGAAGCTTTCTTT
d_gene: TRBD1; abundance: -; v_gene: TRBV6-6; j_gene: TRBJ1-5; CDR3aa: CASSVGTGRSQPQHF; CDR3nt: TGTGCCAGCAGTGTCGGGACAGGGAGAAGTCAGCCCCAGCATTTT
d_gene: -; abundance: -; v_gene: TRBV7-9; j_gene: TRBJ2-1; CDR3aa: CASSSDIFSYNEQFF; CDR3nt: TGTGCCAGCAGCTCAGACATCTTCTCCTACAATGAGCAGTTCTTC
d_gene: -; abundance: -; v_gene: TRBV5-4; j_gene: TRBJ2-7; CDR3aa: CASSQTGAGRGQGFEQYF; CDR3nt: TGTGCCAGCAGCCAAACCGGAGCGGGCCGGGGGCAAGGATTCGAGCAGTACTTC
d_gene: TRBD1; abundance: -; v_gene: TRBV19; j_gene: TRBJ1-5; CDR3aa: CASSIGGTGYNQPQHF; CDR3nt: TGTGCCAGTAGTATAGGGGGGACAGGTTACAATCAGCCCCAGCATTTT
d_gene: -; abundance: -; v_gene: TRBV5-1; j_gene: TRBJ2-2; CDR3aa: CASSGGSHTGELFF; CDR3nt: TGCGCCAGCAGTGGGGGCTCGCACACCGGGGAGCTGTTTTTT
d_gene: -; abundance: -; v_gene: TRBV29-1; j_gene: TRBJ2-2; CDR3aa: CSVEVRGPGELFF; CDR3nt: TGCAGCGTTGAAGTAAGGGGCCCCGGGGAGCTGTTTTTT
d_gene: TRBD1; abundance: -; v_gene: TRBV27; j_gene: TRBJ1-4; CDR3aa: CASSSHPGGGGEKLFF; CDR3nt: TGTGCCAGCAGTTCCCACCCAGGGGGGGGAGGTGAAAAACTGTTTTTT
d_gene: TRBD1; abundance: -; v_gene: TRBV5-4; j_gene: TRBJ1-3; CDR3aa: CASSLQGGAGNTIYF; CDR3nt: TGTGCCAGCAGCTTACAGGGGGGAGCTGGAAACACCATATATTTT
d_gene: -; abundance: -; v_gene: TRBV7-8; j_gene: TRBJ2-7; CDR3aa: CASSLATGGAGLALGEQYF; CDR3nt: TGTGCCAGCAGCTTAGCGACGGGGGGCGCGGGGCTCGCCCTGGGGGAGCAGTACTTC
d_gene: -; abundance: once; v_gene: TRBV19; j_gene: TRBJ2-6; CDR3aa: CASSIPGRSSGANVLTF; CDR3nt: TGTGCCAGTAGTATCCCGGGACGGAGCTCTGGGGCCAACGTCCTGACTTTC
d_gene: TRBD1; abundance: -; v_gene: TRBV5-1; j_gene: TRBJ2-5; CDR3aa: CASRGSNRGRAETQYF; CDR3nt: TGCGCCAGCAGGGGTTCCAACAGGGGGCGCGCAGAGACCCAGTACTTC
d_gene: -; abundance: -; v_gene: TRBV29-1; j_gene: TRBJ1-1; CDR3aa: CSPYLGQDTEAFF; CDR3nt: TGCAGCCCTTATTTAGGGCAGGACACTGAAGCTTTCTTT
d_gene: TRBD2; abundance: -; v_gene: TRBV11-2; j_gene: TRBJ2-1; CDR3aa: CASSPRTSGSEQFF; CDR3nt: TGTGCCAGCAGCCCAAGGACTAGCGGGAGTGAGCAGTTCTTC
d_gene: TRBD2; abundance: -; v_gene: TRBV14; j_gene: TRBJ2-7; CDR3aa: CASSQAGTTIPAGYYEQYF; CDR3nt: TGTGCCAGCAGCCAAGCCGGGACTACGATACCGGCGGGATACTACGAGCAGTACTTC
d_gene: -; abundance: -; v_gene: TRBV6-1; j_gene: TRBJ2-7; CDR3aa: CASGSAYEQYF; CDR3nt: TGTGCCAGCGGGTCGGCCTACGAGCAGTACTTC
d_gene: -; abundance: -; v_gene: TRBV2; j_gene: TRBJ2-7; CDR3aa: CASRPNRVPGEQYF; CDR3nt: TGTGCCAGCAGACCGAACAGGGTCCCTGGGGAGCAGTACTTC